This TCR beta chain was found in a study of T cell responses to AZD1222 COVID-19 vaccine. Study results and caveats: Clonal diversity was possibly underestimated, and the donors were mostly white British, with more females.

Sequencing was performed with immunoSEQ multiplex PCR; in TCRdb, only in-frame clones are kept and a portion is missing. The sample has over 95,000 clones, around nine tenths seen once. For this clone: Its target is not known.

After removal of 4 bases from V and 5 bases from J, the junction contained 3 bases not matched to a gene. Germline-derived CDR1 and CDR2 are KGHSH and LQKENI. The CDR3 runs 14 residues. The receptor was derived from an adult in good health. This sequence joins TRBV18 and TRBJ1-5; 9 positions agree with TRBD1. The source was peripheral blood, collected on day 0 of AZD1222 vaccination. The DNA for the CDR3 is TGTGCCAGCTCACTAAACAGGGGGCATCAGCCCCAGCATTTT. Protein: CASSLNRGHQPQHF. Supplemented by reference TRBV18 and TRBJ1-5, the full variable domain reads NAGVMQNPRHLVRRRGQEARLRCSPMKGHSHVYWYRQLPEEGLKFMVYLQKENIIDESGMPKERFSAEFPKEGPSILRIQQVVRGDSAAYFCASSLNRGHQPQHFGDGTRLSIL.